This T cell receptor beta chain appears in the sequencing data of a study of control samples from healthy donors and cancer patients. Germline V CDR1 and CDR2: SGHNT, YENEEA. This CDR3 is built from 15 residues. Trimming pared 1 base from V and 5 bases from J, leaving 15 bases between. Clones were sequenced by immunoSEQ multiplex PCR, and TCRdb holds only the in-frame ones, with some missing. The sample yields 130,000 to 150,000 clones, roughly 90% seen once. Specimen: blood. This chain links TRBV11-3 with TRBJ2-7; D perhaps matches TRBD1 (5 bases). This clonotype was sampled from a man under 40 in good health. The CDR3 loop reads CASSLGGPGSHEQYF. The CDR3 DNA reads as TGTGCCAGCAGCTTAGGAGGCCCAGGGTCCCACGAGCAGTACTTC.